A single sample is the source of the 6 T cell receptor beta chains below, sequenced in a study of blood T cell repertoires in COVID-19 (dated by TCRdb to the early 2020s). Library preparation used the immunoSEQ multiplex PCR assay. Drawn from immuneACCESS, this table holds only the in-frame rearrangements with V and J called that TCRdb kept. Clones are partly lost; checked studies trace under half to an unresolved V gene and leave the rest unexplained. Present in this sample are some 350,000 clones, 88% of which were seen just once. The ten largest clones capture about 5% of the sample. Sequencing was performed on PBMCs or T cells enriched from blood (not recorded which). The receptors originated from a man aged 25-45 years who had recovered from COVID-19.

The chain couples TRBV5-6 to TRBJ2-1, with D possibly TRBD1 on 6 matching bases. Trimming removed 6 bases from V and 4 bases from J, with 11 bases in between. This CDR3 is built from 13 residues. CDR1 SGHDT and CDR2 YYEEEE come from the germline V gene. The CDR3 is CASTRTVYNEQFF. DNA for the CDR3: TGTGCCAGCACCCGGACAGTATACAATGAGCAGTTCTTC. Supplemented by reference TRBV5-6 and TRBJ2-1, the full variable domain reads DAGVTQSPTHLIKTRGQQVTLRCSPKSGHDTVSWYQQALGQGPQFIFQYYEEEERQRGNFPDRFSGHQFPNYSSELNVNALLLGDSALYLCASTRTVYNEQFFGPGTRLTVL.

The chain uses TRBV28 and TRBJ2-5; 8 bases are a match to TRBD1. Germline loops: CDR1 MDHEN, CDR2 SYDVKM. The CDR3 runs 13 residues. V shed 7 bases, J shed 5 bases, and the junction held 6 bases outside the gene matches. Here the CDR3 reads CASTAGGDETQYF. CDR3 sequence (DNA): TGTGCCAGCACGGCAGGGGGCGACGAGACCCAGTACTTC.

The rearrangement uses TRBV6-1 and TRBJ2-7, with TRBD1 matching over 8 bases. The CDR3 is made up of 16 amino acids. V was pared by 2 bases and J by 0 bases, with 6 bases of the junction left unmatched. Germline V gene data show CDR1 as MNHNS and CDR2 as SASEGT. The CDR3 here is CASSEWRQGSSYEQYF. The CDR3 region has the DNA TGTGCCAGCAGTGAATGGCGACAGGGGTCCTCCTACGAGCAGTACTTC.

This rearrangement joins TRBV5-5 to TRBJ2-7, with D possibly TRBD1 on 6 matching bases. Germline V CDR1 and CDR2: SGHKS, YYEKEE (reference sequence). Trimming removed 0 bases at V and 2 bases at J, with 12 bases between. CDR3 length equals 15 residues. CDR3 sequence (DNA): TGTGCCAGCAGCTTGGACCGGGACACAACCTACGAGCAGTACTTC. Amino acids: CASSLDRDTTYEQYF.

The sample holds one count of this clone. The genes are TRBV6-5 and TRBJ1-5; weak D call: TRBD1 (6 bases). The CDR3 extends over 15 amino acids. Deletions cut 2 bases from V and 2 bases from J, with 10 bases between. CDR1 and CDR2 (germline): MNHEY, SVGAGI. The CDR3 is CASSYRRTGNQPQHF. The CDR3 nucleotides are TGTGCCAGCAGTTACAGAAGGACAGGCAATCAGCCCCAGCATTTT.

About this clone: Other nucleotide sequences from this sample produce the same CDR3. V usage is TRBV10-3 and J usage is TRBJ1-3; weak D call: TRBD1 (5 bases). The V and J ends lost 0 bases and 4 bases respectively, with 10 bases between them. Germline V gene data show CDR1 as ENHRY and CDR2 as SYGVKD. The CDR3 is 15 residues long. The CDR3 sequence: CAISESGRAGNTIYF. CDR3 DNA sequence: TGTGCCATCAGTGAGTCGGGCAGGGCGGGAAACACCATATATTTT.